The 3 T cell receptor beta chains listed next were all sequenced from one sample in a study of shared clonotypes between healthy human individuals. Data came from immunoSEQ multiplex PCR; TCRdb stores just in-frame clones and leaves some out. The sample holds a few million clones, 80% to 95% seen once. Specimen: naive CD4+ T cells from PBMCs. Subset here: CD45RA+ positively selected. The receptors come from a man aged 18-30 years in good health. Some clones in this sample may be carry-over from other donors' samples.

The genes are TRBV10-3 and TRBJ1-1, with D tentatively TRBD1 (5 bases). V shed 0 bases and J shed 1 base, with 12 bases lying between them. The CDR3 covers 16 residues. Germline V gene sequence: CDR1 ENHRY, CDR2 SYGVKD. The CDR3 loop is CAISESRGTTNTEAFF. CDR3 sequence (DNA): TGTGCCATCAGTGAGTCTAGGGGAACCACGAACACTGAAGCTTTCTTT.

The chain joins TRBV30 to TRBJ1-4; D remains unclear. Trimming removed 3 bases at V and 5 bases at J, with 13 bases between. The germline gives CDR1 GTSNPN, CDR2 SVGIG (reference sequence). The CDR3 totals 14 residues. CDR3 region: CAWRRSFGNEKLFF. The DNA for the CDR3 is TGTGCCTGGAGGAGGTCCTTCGGGAATGAAAAACTGTTTTTT.

The chain employs TRBV4-3 and TRBJ2-1; TRBD2 might be the D (5 bases). The V gene's germline CDR1 is LGHNA and CDR2 YSLEER. Deletions cut 3 bases from V and 0 bases from J, with 12 bases between. There are 16 residues in the CDR3. The CDR3 spells CASSHHSGVSYNEQFF. CDR3 nucleotide sequence: TGCGCCAGCAGCCACCACAGCGGAGTCTCCTACAATGAGCAGTTCTTC.